Each of the 29 T cell receptor beta chains below was sequenced from the same sample in a study of blood T cell repertoires in COVID-19. The table came from immunoSEQ multiplex PCR; TCRdb's copy has only in-frame clones and leaves some out. The sample shows some 100,000 clones, about 89% of them seen only once. Sequencing used peripheral blood. These receptors all come from a human donor with acute or convalescent COVID-19. The donor label of this sample is uncertain.

The chain links TRBV25-1 to TRBJ2-1, with D perhaps matching TRBD2 (7 bases). V was pared by 3 bases and J by 3 bases, with 12 bases between. This CDR3 is built from 15 residues. CDR1 and CDR2 (germline): MGHDK, SYGVNS. The CDR3 spells CASSEAGAFYNEQFF. The CDR3 bases are TGTGCCAGCAGTGAGGCGGGGGCTTTCTACAATGAGCAGTTCTTC.

The gene calls are TRBV27 and TRBJ2-3; TRBD1 matches at 9 bases. CDR1 and CDR2 from the germline V gene are MNHEY and SMNVEV (reference sequence). The length of the CDR3 is 15 residues. V gave up 8 bases and J gave up 3 bases; unmatched junction bases: 9. For the CDR3, the DNA is TGTGCCAGCTGTACACCGGGACAGGGAACAGATACGCAGTATTTT. Encoded protein: CASCTPGQGTDTQYF.

The genes are TRBV3-1 (or the pseudogene TRBV3-2) and TRBJ1-4; 10 positions match TRBD1. J was trimmed by 8 bases and V by 1 base; bases with no gene match: 7. Germline V gene sequence: CDR1 LGHDT, CDR2 YNNKEL (reference sequence). The CDR3 runs to 16 residues. The CDR3 protein is CASSQARDRGREKLFF. The CDR3 nucleotides are TGTGCCAGCAGCCAAGCACGGGACAGGGGTCGGGAAAAACTGTTTTTT.

The chain couples TRBV6-6 to TRBJ2-7, with 12 bases identical to TRBD1. The length of the CDR3 is 16 residues. Germline CDR1 is MNHNY and CDR2 is SVGAGI (reference sequence). J was trimmed by 1 base and V by 5 bases; bases with no gene match: 6. CDR3 nucleotide sequence: TGTGCCAGCAGTAAGCCGGGACAGGGGGCTTCCTACGAGCAGTACTTC. Amino acid sequence: CASSKPGQGASYEQYF.

There are a few counts of this clone. The gene calls are TRBV3-1 (or the pseudogene TRBV3-2) and TRBJ1-2; D remains unclear. Trimming left V 0 bases short and J 0 bases short, with 11 bases between. The CDR3 spans 16 residues. In germline, CDR1 is LGHDT, CDR2 YNNKEL (reference sequence). CDR3: CASSQDLRRTNYGYTF. CDR3 nucleotide sequence: TGTGCCAGCAGCCAAGATCTCCGCAGAACTAACTATGGCTACACCTTC.

The chain uses TRBV29-1 and TRBJ2-7; D perhaps matches TRBD1 (6 bases). V lost 0 bases to trimming and J lost 6 bases, with 9 bases between them. Germline-derived CDR1 and CDR2 are SQVTM and ANQGSEA. This CDR3 contains 12 residues. The CDR3 region has the DNA TGCAGCGTTGAAGATGGGGGCCGCGAGCAGTACTTC. It encodes CSVEDGGREQYF.

This sequence joins TRBV5-1 and TRBJ1-2, with 7 bases lining up with TRBD1. V lost 3 bases, J lost 6 bases, and 5 bases stayed unmatched. The CDR3 totals 13 residues. CDR1 is SGHRS, CDR2 YFSETQ, per germline. Written as DNA, the CDR3 is TGCGCCAGCAGCTCGACAGGGACCGATGGCTACACCTTC. It yields the protein CASSSTGTDGYTF.

This sequence joins TRBV4-2 and TRBJ1-5; 7 bases are a match to TRBD1. The CDR3 spans 15 residues. Germline values: CDR1 LGHNA, CDR2 YNFKEQ. With 0 bases clipped from V and 9 bases from J, the junction kept 8 bases outside the gene matches. CDR3 coding DNA: TGTGCCAGCAGCCAAGAACCCAGGGGGAAAACGCCCCAGCATTTT. It specifies CASSQEPRGKTPQHF.

The chain combines TRBV11-2 with TRBJ2-1; maybe TRBD2 (6 bases). CDR3 length: 16 amino acids. V was shortened by 1 base and J by 0 bases, with 10 bases between the two germline ends. CDR1 and CDR2 from the germline V gene are SGHAT and FQNNGV. The CDR3 nucleotides read TGTGCCAGCAGCTTAGGGGCGGGGAGCTCCTACAATGAGCAGTTCTTC. Protein product: CASSLGAGSSYNEQFF.

On this clone itself: One junction end does not reproduce the germline sequence, and a read error may be involved. The rearrangement joins TRBV19 to TRBJ2-3; D is perhaps TRBD2 (5 bases). Germline assignment: CDR1 LNHDA and CDR2 SQIVND (reference sequence). CDR3 length equals 12 residues. The CDR3 loop is CASSSSRDTQYF. For the CDR3, the DNA is TGTGCCAGTAGTTCTAGCAGAGATACGCAGTATTTT. The variable domain in full, with the rest retrieved from reference TRBV19 and TRBJ2-3, is DGGITQSPKYLFRKEGQNVTLSCEQNLNHDAMYWYRQDPGQGLRLIYYSQIVNDFQKGDIAEGYSVSREKKESFPLTVTSAQKNPTAFYLCASSSSRDTQYFGPGTRLTVL.

The genes are TRBV5-3 and TRBJ1-4; possibly TRBD1 for D (6 bases). TRBV5-3 is given ORF status, its function remaining uncertain. This CDR3 is built from 13 residues. V shed 4 bases and J shed 13 bases, with 17 bases lying between them. The CDR3 sequence is CARSLPTGLRLFF. Here the CDR3 DNA reads TGTGCCAGAAGCCTACCCACAGGGCTAAGACTGTTTTTT.

The chain recombines TRBV7-2 with TRBJ2-3; 7 positions match TRBD1. The V segment lost 5 bases and the J segment 3 bases; nucleotides outside the gene matches: 5. Germline values: CDR1 SGHTA, CDR2 FQGNSA. The CDR3 is 14 residues long. CDR3 sequence: CASSAGTATDTQYF. As DNA, the CDR3 is TGTGCCAGCAGCGCCGGGACAGCAACAGATACGCAGTATTTT.

The rearrangement joins TRBV5-8 to TRBJ2-6; TRBD1 aligns across 8 bases. The CDR3 runs 17 residues. Germline CDR1 and CDR2: SGHTS and YDEGEE. Losses at the gene ends were 3 bases for V and 4 bases for J; bases not matched to a gene: 9. As DNA, the CDR3 is TGTGCCAGCAGCTCTAGAGGGACAGGTAGGGGGGCCAACGTCCTGACTTTC. It yields the protein CASSSRGTGRGANVLTF.

The chain links TRBV12-3 or TRBV12-4 to TRBJ2-2; 7 bases are shared with TRBD1. V shed 10 bases, J shed 6 bases, and the junction held 5 bases outside the gene matches. The CDR3 is 12 amino acids. The CDR3 spells CANQQGSGELFF. Written as DNA, the CDR3 is TGTGCCAACCAACAGGGGTCCGGGGAGCTGTTTTTT.

This chain connects TRBV20-1 to TRBJ2-7, with 10 bases fitting TRBD2. Trimming removed 6 bases from V and 4 bases from J; junction bases left unmatched: 6. Per the germline V gene, CDR1 is DFQATT and CDR2 is SNEGSKA (reference sequence). The CDR3 is 13 residues long. CDR3 amino acids: CSASSGRRYEQYF. The CDR3 region has the DNA TGCAGTGCGAGTAGCGGGAGGAGGTACGAGCAGTACTTC.

DNA for the CDR3: TGTGCCAGCAGTCCCACGGGAGGTTATGGCTACACCTTC. Its protein is CASSPTGGYGYTF. V is TRBV2 and J is TRBJ1-2; the D is unclear. The germline CDR1 and CDR2 sequences are SNHLY and FYNNEI. CDR3 length: 13 amino acids. Trimming pared 5 bases from V and 5 bases from J, leaving 12 bases between.

V is TRBV7-7 and J is TRBJ2-5, with D maybe TRBD1 (7 bases). CDR1 SSHAT and CDR2 FNYEAQ come from the germline V gene (reference sequence). The CDR3 is 14 amino acids. V lost 5 bases and J 5 bases, leaving 15 bases between the germline ends. The CDR3 DNA reads TGTGCCAGCAGCCCGCAGGGGGGAGAGGAGACCCAGTACTTC. This encodes CASSPQGGEETQYF. Variable domain in full (rest from reference TRBV7-7 and TRBJ2-5): GAGVSQSPRYKVTKRGQDVTLRCDPISSHATLYWYQQALGQGPEFLTYFNYEAQPDKSGLPSDRFSAERPEGSISTLTIQRTEQRDSAMYRCASSPQGGEETQYFGPGTRLLVL.

This chain joins TRBV12-3 or TRBV12-4 and TRBJ1-5; maybe TRBD1 (5 bases). Trimming took off 5 bases at V and 13 bases at J, with 15 bases between the two ends. This CDR3 comprises 12 residues. The CDR3 loop reads CASSPTEGQQHF. The CDR3 DNA follows: TGTGCCAGCAGTCCAACGGAGGGGCAGCAGCATTTT.

The CDR3 sequence: CSAASASETQYF. DNA for the CDR3: TGCAGCGCCGCTTCGGCTAGCGAGACCCAGTACTTC. The V call is TRBV29-1, the J call TRBJ2-5, with TRBD2 as a possible D gene (5 bases). Germline CDR1 is SQVTM and CDR2 is ANQGSEA. The V and J ends lost 7 bases and 5 bases respectively, with 14 bases between them. There are 12 residues in the CDR3.

The V gene is TRBV9, the J gene TRBJ2-7; TRBD1 matches at 7 bases. CDR1 is SGDLS, CDR2 YYNGEE, per germline. The CDR3 spans 14 residues. V shed 0 bases and J 2 bases; nucleotides not matched to a gene: 2. The CDR3 is CASSVGGQTYEQYF. In DNA, the CDR3 is TGTGCCAGCAGCGTAGGGGGACAGACCTACGAGCAGTACTTC.

The chain joins TRBV30 to TRBJ2-3, with D possibly TRBD2 on 6 matching bases. Germline CDR1 GTSNPN, CDR2 SVGIG (reference sequence). The CDR3 contains 14 residues. V dropped 2 bases and J dropped 4 bases, with 13 bases sitting between them. This CDR3 is CAWSSGGDSDTQYF. The CDR3 DNA follows: TGTGCCTGGAGTTCTGGTGGGGACTCAGATACGCAGTATTTT. Full variable domain (outside the CDR3, taken from reference TRBV30 and TRBJ2-3): SQTIHQWPATLVQPVGSPLSLECTVEGTSNPNLYWYRQAAGRGLQLLFYSVGIGQISSEVPQNLSASRPQDRQFILSSKKLLLSDSGFYLCAWSSGGDSDTQYFGPGTRLTVL.

This clone has at least ten counts. The CDR3 sequence is CASSNRELRPQHF. For the CDR3, the DNA is TGTGCCAGCAGTAACAGGGAGTTAAGGCCCCAGCATTTT. The chain recombines TRBV6-2 or TRBV6-3 with TRBJ1-5; D might be TRBD1 (6 bases). The CDR3 runs to 13 residues. Germline V gives CDR1 MNHEY, CDR2 SVGEGT. V dropped 5 bases and J dropped 9 bases, with 14 bases sitting between them.

This chain joins TRBV6-2 or TRBV6-3 and TRBJ2-1; 10 bases line up with TRBD2. Trimming removed 5 bases from V and 4 bases from J; junction bases left unmatched: 5. The CDR3 totals 15 residues. Germline CDR1 is MNHEY and CDR2 is SVGEGT. CDR3: CASSKRTSGYNEQFF. In nucleotides, the CDR3 is TGTGCCAGCAGTAAGCGGACTAGCGGATACAATGAGCAGTTCTTC.

The CDR3 bases are TGCGCCAGCAGCTTGGAACGGAATCAGCCCCAGCATTTT. It codes for CASSLERNQPQHF. V is TRBV5-1 and J is TRBJ1-5, with D hard to call. The V and J ends lost 0 bases and 4 bases respectively, with 5 bases between them. There are 13 residues in the CDR3. Looked up from germline, CDR1 is SGHRS and CDR2 is YFSETQ.

This clone appeared a few times. The chain combines TRBV6-6 with TRBJ1-2, with a possible D match to TRBD1 (5 bases). Germline V lookup: CDR1 MNHNY, CDR2 SVGAGI (reference sequence). The CDR3 is 13 residues long. Trimming shortened V by 6 bases and J by 4 bases, and 12 bases separated the two germline ends. This CDR3 is CASSLDRAYGYTF. CDR3 DNA: TGTGCCAGCAGCCTAGACAGAGCCTATGGCTACACCTTC.

CDR3 nucleotides: TGTGCCAGCAGCCCTAGAAGACAGGTAAACTCCTACGAGCAGTACTTC. It yields the protein CASSPRRQVNSYEQYF. The chain has TRBV14 and TRBJ2-7; perhaps TRBD1 as D (6 bases). Germline assignment: CDR1 SGHDN and CDR2 FVKESK. The V gene lost 4 bases and the J gene lost 0 bases, with 16 bases spanning the gap. The CDR3 is 16 amino acids.

This clone came up once. The chain joins TRBV6-5 to TRBJ1-1, with D tentatively TRBD1 (5 bases). The CDR3 is made up of 15 amino acids. Per the germline V gene, CDR1 is MNHEY and CDR2 is SVGAGI. V lost 1 base and J lost 5, with 14 bases in between. The CDR3 DNA is TGTGCCAGCAGTTACTTTGTAGGGGCTAGGACTGAAGCTTTCTTT. Amino acid sequence: CASSYFVGARTEAFF.

This clone has a handful of counts. The chain recombines TRBV6-5 with TRBJ2-7; D possibly corresponds to TRBD2 (5 bases). With 6 bases removed from V and 3 bases from J, the gap between germline ends came to 18 bases. Germline loops: CDR1 MNHEY, CDR2 SVGAGI. The CDR3 covers 15 residues. This chain's CDR3 is CASSPGVGISYEQYF. CDR3 coding DNA: TGTGCCAGCAGCCCCGGGGTCGGGATCAGCTACGAGCAGTACTTC.

The chain combines TRBV7-2 with TRBJ1-2; possibly TRBD1 for D (6 bases). V was pared by 5 bases and J by 5 bases, with 15 bases between. Per the germline V gene, CDR1 is SGHTA and CDR2 is FQGNSA. CDR3 length: 14 amino acids. The CDR3 nucleotides are TGTGCCAGCAGCCCCATGCAGGGGATATATGGCTACACCTTC. Protein: CASSPMQGIYGYTF.